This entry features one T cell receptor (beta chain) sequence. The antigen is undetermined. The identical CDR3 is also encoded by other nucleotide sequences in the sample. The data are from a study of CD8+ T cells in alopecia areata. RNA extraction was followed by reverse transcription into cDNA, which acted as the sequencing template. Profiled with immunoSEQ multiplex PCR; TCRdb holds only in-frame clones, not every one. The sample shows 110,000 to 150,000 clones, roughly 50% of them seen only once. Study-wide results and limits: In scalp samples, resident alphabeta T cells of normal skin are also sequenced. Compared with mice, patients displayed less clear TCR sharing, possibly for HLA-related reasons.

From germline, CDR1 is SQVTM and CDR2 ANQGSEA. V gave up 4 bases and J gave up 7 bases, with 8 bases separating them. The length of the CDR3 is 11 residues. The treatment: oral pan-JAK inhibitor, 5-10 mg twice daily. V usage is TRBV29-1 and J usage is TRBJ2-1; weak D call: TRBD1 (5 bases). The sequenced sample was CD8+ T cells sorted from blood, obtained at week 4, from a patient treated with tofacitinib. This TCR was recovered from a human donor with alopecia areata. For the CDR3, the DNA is TGCAGCGTTGTTGGGGCAAATGAGCAGTTCTTC. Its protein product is CSVVGANEQFF.